This TCR beta chain was recorded in a study of regulatory T cells in long-lasting Graves disease. Time point: newly diagnosed GD, antithyroid drugs for less than 3 months. Following extraction of RNA from PBMCs, that RNA was used to make the TCR library. This clonotype was observed a handful of times. In building TCR beta libraries, iRepertoire HTBI primers were used together with Arm-PCR of CDR3 regions. TCRdb ran MiXCR on the multiplex PCR reads and lists one entry per CDR3 protein. The sample yields approximately 540,000 distinct CDR3 sequences, around 12% seen once. CDR1 is SEHNR and CDR2 is FQNEAQ in the germline V gene (reference sequence). The trim removed 1 base at V and 0 bases at J, leaving 5 bases unmatched. The CDR3 extends over 17 amino acids. Another study also made use of these data, one on T cells in Graves' hyperthyroidism and ophthalmopathy.

The sample was peripheral blood mononuclear cells (PBMCs), taken at new diagnosis, from a patient treated with antithyroid drugs. The TCR comes from a woman aged 25 to 39 with Graves disease. V usage is TRBV7-9 and J usage is TRBJ2-3; 9 positions agree with TRBD2. CDR3 coding DNA: TGTGCCAGCAGCTTAGGACTAGCGGAGGGAAGCACAGATACGCAGTATTTT. Translated: CASSLGLAEGSTDTQYF.